A selection of T cell receptor beta chains follows, all from one sample in a study of monozygotic twins with inflammatory bowel disease. TCRdb re-called the 5' RACE reads, yielding one record per CDR3 amino acid sequence without DNA. The sample's table shows around 410,000 distinct CDR3 sequences. Material: blood. The receptors come from a human donor with ulcerative colitis or Crohn's disease, or a healthy co-twin of an affected twin (not recorded which). Both conserved end residues are part of each CDR3.

v_call: TRBV5-1; j_call: TRBJ2-1; cdr3_aa: CASSTRGGTARSYNEQFF
v_call: TRBV5-1; j_call: TRBJ2-3; cdr3_aa: CASSLGQGLGTDTQYF
v_call: TRBV7-3; j_call: TRBJ2-1; cdr3_aa: CASSPNRLSGSRNEQFF
v_call: TRBV12-3/TRBV12-4; j_call: TRBJ2-1; cdr3_aa: CASSGQGEYNEQFF
v_call: TRBV29-1; j_call: TRBJ2-1; cdr3_aa: CSVKRGTSGNYNEQFF
v_call: TRBV7-6; j_call: TRBJ2-7; cdr3_aa: CASSLGTDEQYF
v_call: TRBV20-1; j_call: TRBJ2-1; cdr3_aa: CSAKRPRIGRNEQFF
v_call: TRBV6-6; j_call: TRBJ1-6; cdr3_aa: CASSDVHNSPLHF
v_call: TRBV27; j_call: TRBJ2-6; cdr3_aa: CASSMGFSGANVLTF
v_call: TRBV27; j_call: TRBJ1-1; cdr3_aa: CASSLRGATNTEAFF
v_call: TRBV11-2; j_call: TRBJ2-3; cdr3_aa: CASSSRLPQQGDTQYF
v_call: TRBV12-3/TRBV12-4; j_call: TRBJ1-3; cdr3_aa: CASSSLPHSGNTIYF
v_call: TRBV28; j_call: TRBJ1-5; cdr3_aa: CASSLKYQPQHF
v_call: TRBV6-1; j_call: TRBJ1-6; cdr3_aa: CASSLRQVGGNSPLHF
v_call: TRBV5-1; j_call: TRBJ2-1; cdr3_aa: CASSLVMSSYNEQFF
v_call: TRBV12-3/TRBV12-4; j_call: TRBJ1-2; cdr3_aa: CASSRGTGASYGYTF
v_call: TRBV12-3/TRBV12-4; j_call: TRBJ2-7; cdr3_aa: CASSLMDYEQYF
v_call: TRBV5-4; j_call: TRBJ1-1; cdr3_aa: CASSSPSNTEAFF
v_call: TRBV5-1; j_call: TRBJ2-2; cdr3_aa: CASMTGPTGELFF
v_call: TRBV7-9; j_call: TRBJ2-5; cdr3_aa: CASSLQGGKETQYF
v_call: TRBV19; j_call: TRBJ1-5; cdr3_aa: CASSLALYSNQPQHF
v_call: TRBV5-1; j_call: TRBJ1-1; cdr3_aa: CASSFQGIPMNTEAFF
v_call: TRBV12-3/TRBV12-4; j_call: TRBJ2-2; cdr3_aa: CASSQRTGRTGELFF
v_call: TRBV10-2; j_call: TRBJ2-5; cdr3_aa: CASSDRRGTQYF
v_call: TRBV3-1; j_call: TRBJ2-1; cdr3_aa: CASSRGLAEDNEQFF
v_call: TRBV14; j_call: TRBJ1-6; cdr3_aa: CASSHDSYNSPLHF
v_call: TRBV20-1; j_call: TRBJ1-6; cdr3_aa: CSARKGRGDQTPLHF
v_call: TRBV3-1; j_call: TRBJ1-2; cdr3_aa: CASSQGFGHTF
v_call: TRBV7-2; j_call: TRBJ2-3; cdr3_aa: CASSFGLAADTQYF
v_call: TRBV5-1; j_call: TRBJ1-1; cdr3_aa: CASGGEPNTEAFF
v_call: TRBV30; j_call: TRBJ1-1; cdr3_aa: CAWGPPRRGERTEAFF
v_call: TRBV7-2; j_call: TRBJ1-3; cdr3_aa: CASSLPVRGLRGNTIYF
v_call: TRBV6-2/TRBV6-3; j_call: TRBJ2-1; cdr3_aa: CASSPTGGGYEQFF
v_call: TRBV23-1; j_call: TRBJ1-2; cdr3_aa: CASSQSDRNYGYTF
v_call: TRBV20-1; j_call: TRBJ1-2; cdr3_aa: CSASGVGNYGYTF
v_call: TRBV6-1; j_call: TRBJ2-5; cdr3_aa: CASSSHAPETQYF
v_call: TRBV29-1; j_call: TRBJ2-2; cdr3_aa: CSVGGYTGELFF
v_call: TRBV20-1; j_call: TRBJ2-7; cdr3_aa: CSARTGTYEQYF
v_call: TRBV3-1; j_call: TRBJ2-7; cdr3_aa: CASSQDTRGEQYF
v_call: TRBV7-2; j_call: TRBJ2-6; cdr3_aa: CASSYRHSGANVLTF